Included here is one T cell receptor (beta chain) sequence, with context. What it binds is not known. CDR1 is SEHNR and CDR2 is FQNEAQ in the germline V gene (reference sequence). The CDR3 is made up of 16 amino acids. V was trimmed by 1 base and J by 1 base, leaving 13 bases between them. This sample was included in a study of CD8 T cells in ankylosing spondylitis. Study conclusions and caveats: Ankylosing spondylitis blood seemed to carry a telltale TCR beta motif made of seven or eight highly homologous variants. Disease-linked clones were reportedly significantly enriched in matched ankylosing spondylitis synovial fluid.

It was by quantitative 5'-RACE with molecular barcodes that TCR beta libraries were made. TCRdb used MiXCR to reprocess the 5' RACE reads, holding one entry per CDR3 protein. The sample carries about 700,000 distinct CDR3 sequences, under 20% recorded once. The clonotype was recovered from a male donor with ankylosing spondylitis. The sequencing sample was made of blood, either unsorted or a sorted T cell fraction (not recorded which). The chain recombines TRBV7-9 with TRBJ1-1; a weak D match, TRBD1 (5 bases). The CDR3 DNA reads TGTGCCAGCAGCTTAGGTACGGGGCCCACGAACACTGAAGCTTTCTTT. Amino acid sequence: CASSLGTGPTNTEAFF.